Listed below are T cell receptor beta chains from one sample, sequenced in a study of T-cell reconstitution after alpha-beta-depleted transplantation in children. TCRdb redid the calling of the PCR reads with MiXCR, one entry per CDR3 protein. Of roughly 790,000 distinct CDR3 sequences listed, about 15% are singletons. The source material was PBMCs, mostly from graft donor cells, sampled 360 days after TCRalphabeta/CD19-depleted stem cell transplant. These receptors were collected from a male patient between 5 and 17 years old who had a stem cell transplant for acute lymphoblastic leukemia, so the T cells may come from the graft donor. Both conserved end residues are part of each CDR3. D genes are given only for firm matches. Only part of the rows carry a size: once, few, many, or a class if the clone is expanded.

d_gene: -; j_gene: TRBJ2-3; abundance: -; v_gene: TRBV12-3/TRBV12-4; CDR3nt: TGTGCCAGCAGTCCACCGGGACGTCCTAGCACAGATACGCAGTATTTT; CDR3aa: CASSPPGRPSTDTQYF
d_gene: TRBD2; j_gene: TRBJ2-1; abundance: -; v_gene: TRBV14; CDR3nt: TGTGCCAGCAGCCAAGTAGGGCCGTTCGGGACTAGCGGGAAGGTGAATGAGCAGTTCTTC; CDR3aa: CASSQVGPFGTSGKVNEQFF
d_gene: -; j_gene: TRBJ2-7; abundance: once; v_gene: TRBV5-1; CDR3nt: TGCGCCAGCAGCTTGGTACCTTCCTACGGGCAGTACTTC; CDR3aa: CASSLVPSYGQYF
d_gene: -; j_gene: TRBJ2-4; abundance: -; v_gene: TRBV18; CDR3nt: TGTGCCAGCTCTGGGGGCATACGGGCCAAAAACATTCAGTACTTC; CDR3aa: CASSGGIRAKNIQYF
d_gene: -; j_gene: TRBJ2-7; abundance: -; v_gene: TRBV6-2/TRBV6-3; CDR3nt: TGTGCCAGCAGTTACTACCGGGGATACTACGAGCAGTACTTC; CDR3aa: CASSYYRGYYEQYF
d_gene: -; j_gene: TRBJ2-7; abundance: -; v_gene: TRBV18; CDR3nt: TGTGCCAGCTCACCGAGGGAGACTGCCTCTTACCCCTACGAGCAGTACTTC; CDR3aa: CASSPRETASYPYEQYF
d_gene: TRBD1; j_gene: TRBJ2-2; abundance: -; v_gene: TRBV6-5; CDR3nt: TGTGCCAGCAGCTATAACCCCTACAGGGGGGTCAGCAGGGGGGAGGAGCTGTTTTTT; CDR3aa: CASSYNPYRGVSRGEELFF
d_gene: TRBD1; j_gene: TRBJ2-5; abundance: few; v_gene: TRBV27; CDR3nt: TGTGCCAGCAGTTTAGCGACAGGGGAGGAAGAGACCCAGTACTTC; CDR3aa: CASSLATGEEETQYF
d_gene: -; j_gene: TRBJ1-2; abundance: many; v_gene: TRBV12-3/TRBV12-4; CDR3nt: TGTGCCAGCAGTTCCGGGAGCTATGGCTACACCTTC; CDR3aa: CASSSGSYGYTF
d_gene: -; j_gene: TRBJ2-3; abundance: few; v_gene: TRBV18; CDR3nt: TGTGCCAGCTCACACGGGACCCCCGGCACAGATACGCAGTATTTT; CDR3aa: CASSHGTPGTDTQYF
d_gene: -; j_gene: TRBJ2-1; abundance: few; v_gene: TRBV11-1; CDR3nt: TGTGCCAGCAGCGGAGGGACTCGACCGATTGCCCAGTACAATGAGCAGTTCTTC; CDR3aa: CASSGGTRPIAQYNEQFF
d_gene: -; j_gene: TRBJ2-2; abundance: -; v_gene: TRBV5-1; CDR3nt: TGCGCCAGCTGGGACATTCCGAGGGGCACCGGGGAGCTGTTTTTT; CDR3aa: CASWDIPRGTGELFF
d_gene: TRBD1; j_gene: TRBJ1-5; abundance: -; v_gene: TRBV7-9; CDR3nt: TGTGCCAGCAGCCCCATCTCGGGACAGGCGGGGCAGCCCCAGCATTTT; CDR3aa: CASSPISGQAGQPQHF
d_gene: -; j_gene: TRBJ2-1; abundance: -; v_gene: TRBV29-1; CDR3nt: TGCAGCGTTGAGCGGAGTACCTACAATGAGCAGTTCTTC; CDR3aa: CSVERSTYNEQFF
d_gene: TRBD2; j_gene: TRBJ2-3; abundance: few; v_gene: TRBV11-2; CDR3nt: TGTGCCAGCAGCACGGGACTAGCGGGATGGTATAGCACAGATACGCAGTATTTT; CDR3aa: CASSTGLAGWYSTDTQYF